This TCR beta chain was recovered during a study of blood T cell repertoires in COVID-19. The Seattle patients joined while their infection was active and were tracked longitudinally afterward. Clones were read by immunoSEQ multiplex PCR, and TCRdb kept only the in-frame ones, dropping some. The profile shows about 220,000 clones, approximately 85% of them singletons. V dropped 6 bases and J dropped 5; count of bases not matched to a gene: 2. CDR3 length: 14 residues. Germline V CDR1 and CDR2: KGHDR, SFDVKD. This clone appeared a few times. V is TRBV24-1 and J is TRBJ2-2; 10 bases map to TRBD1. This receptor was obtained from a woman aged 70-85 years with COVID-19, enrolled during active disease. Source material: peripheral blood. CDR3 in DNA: TGTGCCACCAGTAAGGGACAGGGGACCGGGGAGCTGTTTTTT. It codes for CATSKGQGTGELFF.